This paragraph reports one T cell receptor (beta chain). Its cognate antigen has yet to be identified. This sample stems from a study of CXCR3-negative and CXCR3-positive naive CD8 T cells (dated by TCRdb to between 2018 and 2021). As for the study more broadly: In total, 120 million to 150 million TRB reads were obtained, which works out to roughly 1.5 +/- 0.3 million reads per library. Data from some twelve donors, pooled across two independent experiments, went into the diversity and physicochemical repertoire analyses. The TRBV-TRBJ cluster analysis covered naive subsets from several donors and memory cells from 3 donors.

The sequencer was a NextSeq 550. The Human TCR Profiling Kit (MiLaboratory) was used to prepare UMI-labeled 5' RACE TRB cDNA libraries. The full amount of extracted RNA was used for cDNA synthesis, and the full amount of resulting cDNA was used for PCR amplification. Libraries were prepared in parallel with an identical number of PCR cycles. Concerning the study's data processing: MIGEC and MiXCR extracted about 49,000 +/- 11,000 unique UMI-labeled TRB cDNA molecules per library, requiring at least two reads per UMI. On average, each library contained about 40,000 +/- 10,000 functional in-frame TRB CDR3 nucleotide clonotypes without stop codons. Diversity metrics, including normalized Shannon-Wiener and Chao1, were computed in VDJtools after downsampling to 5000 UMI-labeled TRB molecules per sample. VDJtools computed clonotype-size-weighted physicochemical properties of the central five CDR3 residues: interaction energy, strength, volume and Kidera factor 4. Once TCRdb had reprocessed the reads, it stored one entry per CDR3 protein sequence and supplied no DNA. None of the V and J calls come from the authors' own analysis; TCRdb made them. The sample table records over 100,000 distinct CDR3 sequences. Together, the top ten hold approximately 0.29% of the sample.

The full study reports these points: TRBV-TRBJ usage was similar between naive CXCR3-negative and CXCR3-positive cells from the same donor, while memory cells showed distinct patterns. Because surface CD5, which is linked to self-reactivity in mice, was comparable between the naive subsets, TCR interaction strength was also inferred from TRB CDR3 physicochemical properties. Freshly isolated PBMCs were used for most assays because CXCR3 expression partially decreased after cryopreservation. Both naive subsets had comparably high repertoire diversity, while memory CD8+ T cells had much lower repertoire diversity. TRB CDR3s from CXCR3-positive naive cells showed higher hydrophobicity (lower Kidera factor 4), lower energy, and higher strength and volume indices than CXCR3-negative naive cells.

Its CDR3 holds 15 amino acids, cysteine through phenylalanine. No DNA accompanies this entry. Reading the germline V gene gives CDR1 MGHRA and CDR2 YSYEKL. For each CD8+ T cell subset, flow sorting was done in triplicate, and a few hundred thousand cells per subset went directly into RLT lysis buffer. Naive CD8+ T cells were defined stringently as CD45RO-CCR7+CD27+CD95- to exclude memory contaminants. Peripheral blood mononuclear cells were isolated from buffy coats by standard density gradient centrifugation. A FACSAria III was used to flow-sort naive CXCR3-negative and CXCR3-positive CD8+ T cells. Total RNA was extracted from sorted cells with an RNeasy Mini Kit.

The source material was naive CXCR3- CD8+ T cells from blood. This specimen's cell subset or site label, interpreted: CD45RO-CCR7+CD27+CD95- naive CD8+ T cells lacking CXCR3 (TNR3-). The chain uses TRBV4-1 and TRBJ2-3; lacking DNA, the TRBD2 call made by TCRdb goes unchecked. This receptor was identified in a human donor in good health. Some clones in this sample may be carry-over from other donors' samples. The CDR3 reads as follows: CASSQDNGPAATQYF.